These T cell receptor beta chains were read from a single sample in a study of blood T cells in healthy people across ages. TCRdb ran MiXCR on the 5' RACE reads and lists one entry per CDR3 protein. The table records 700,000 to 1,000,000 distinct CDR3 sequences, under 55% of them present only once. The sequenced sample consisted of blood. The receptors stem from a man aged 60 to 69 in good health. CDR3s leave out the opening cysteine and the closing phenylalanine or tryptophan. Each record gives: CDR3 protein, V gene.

cdr3_aa: ASRTDGTSGRYDEQF
v_call: TRBV6-1

cdr3_aa: ASSPGWGTVRTDTQY
v_call: TRBV5-1

cdr3_aa: ATSDGINNEQY
v_call: TRBV24-1

cdr3_aa: ASFDRANSNEQF
v_call: TRBV27

cdr3_aa: SAQGGRGRQETQY
v_call: TRBV20-1

cdr3_aa: SARSGLNTDTQY
v_call: TRBV20-1

cdr3_aa: ASSPRTNQPQH
v_call: TRBV18

cdr3_aa: ASSSTGAKSSYSEQF
v_call: TRBV7-9

cdr3_aa: ASSVEGGRRTGELF
v_call: TRBV9

cdr3_aa: ASSQGQGYDEQY
v_call: TRBV5-6

cdr3_aa: SVLGLAGVETQY
v_call: TRBV29-1

cdr3_aa: ASQTGVYGYT
v_call: TRBV28

cdr3_aa: ASSLGAGGNEQF
v_call: TRBV5-6

cdr3_aa: ASSYSIGPADTQY
v_call: TRBV6-2/TRBV6-3

cdr3_aa: SPLRRVGGPLWPQH
v_call: TRBV29-1

cdr3_aa: ASSSLAGGRNNEQY
v_call: TRBV11-2